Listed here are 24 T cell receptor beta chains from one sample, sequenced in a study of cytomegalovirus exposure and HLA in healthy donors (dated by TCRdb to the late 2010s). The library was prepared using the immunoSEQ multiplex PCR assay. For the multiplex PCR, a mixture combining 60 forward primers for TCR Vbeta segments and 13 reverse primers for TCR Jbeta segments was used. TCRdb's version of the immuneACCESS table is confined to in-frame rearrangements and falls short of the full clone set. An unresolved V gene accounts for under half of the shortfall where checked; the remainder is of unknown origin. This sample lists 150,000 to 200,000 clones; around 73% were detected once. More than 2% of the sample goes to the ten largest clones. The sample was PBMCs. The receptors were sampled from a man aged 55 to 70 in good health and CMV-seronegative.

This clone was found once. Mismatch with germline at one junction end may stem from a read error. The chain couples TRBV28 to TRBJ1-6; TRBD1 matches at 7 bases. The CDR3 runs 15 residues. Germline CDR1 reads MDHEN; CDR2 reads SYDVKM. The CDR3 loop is CASSLWTGINSPLNF. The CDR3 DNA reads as TGTGCCAGCAGTTTATGGACAGGGATAAATTCACCCCTCAACTTT. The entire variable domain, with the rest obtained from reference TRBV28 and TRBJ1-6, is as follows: DVKVTQSSRYLVKRTGEKVFLECVQDMDHENMFWYRQDPGLGLRLIYFSYDVKMKEKGDIPEGYSVSREKKERFSLILESASTNQTSMYLCASSLWTGINSPLNFGNGTRLTVT.

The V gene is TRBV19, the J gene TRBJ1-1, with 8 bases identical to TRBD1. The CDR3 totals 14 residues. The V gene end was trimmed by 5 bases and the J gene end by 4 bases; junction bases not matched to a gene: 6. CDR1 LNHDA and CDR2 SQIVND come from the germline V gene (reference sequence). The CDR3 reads CASSLKTGGTEAFF. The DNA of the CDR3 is TGTGCCAGTAGTCTTAAAACAGGGGGCACTGAAGCTTTCTTT.

CDR3 sequence (DNA): TGTGCCAGCAGCGTAGTTGGTAGCGGGGGGGCCAACACCGGGGAGCTGTTTTTT. Protein: CASSVVGSGGANTGELFF. The chain recombines TRBV9 with TRBJ2-2, with 11 positions matching TRBD2. The trim removed 0 bases at V and 2 bases at J, leaving 6 bases unmatched. The CDR3 is 18 residues long. Germline CDR1 is SGDLS and CDR2 is YYNGEE.

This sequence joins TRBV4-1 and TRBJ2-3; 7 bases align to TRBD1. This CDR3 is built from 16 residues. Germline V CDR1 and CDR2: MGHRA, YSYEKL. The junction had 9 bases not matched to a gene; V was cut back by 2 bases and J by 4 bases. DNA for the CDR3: TGCGCCAGCAGCCAACTGGCGCGTACAGGGGCAGATACGCAGTATTTT. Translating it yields CASSQLARTGADTQYF.

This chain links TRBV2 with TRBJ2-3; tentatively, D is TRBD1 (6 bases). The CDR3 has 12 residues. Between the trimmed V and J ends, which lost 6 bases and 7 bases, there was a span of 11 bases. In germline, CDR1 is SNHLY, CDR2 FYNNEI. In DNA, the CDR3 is TGTGCCAGCAGCCAACAGGGATATACGCAGTATTTT. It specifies CASSQQGYTQYF.

In nucleotides, the CDR3 is TGTGCCAGTAGTACCGGACAGGGCGAAAAGCCCCAGCATTTT. The encoded protein is CASSTGQGEKPQHF. This chain connects TRBV19 to TRBJ1-5; 8 bases fit TRBD1. J gave up 8 bases and V 4 bases, and 7 bases lay outside the gene matches. The CDR3 extends over 14 amino acids. CDR1 LNHDA and CDR2 SQIVND come from the germline V gene (reference sequence).

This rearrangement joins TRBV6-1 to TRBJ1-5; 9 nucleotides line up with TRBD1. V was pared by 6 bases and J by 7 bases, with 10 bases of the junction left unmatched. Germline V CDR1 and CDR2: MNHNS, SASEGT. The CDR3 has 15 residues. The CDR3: CASSAVGTGIQPQHF. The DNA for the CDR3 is TGTGCCAGCAGCGCGGTGGGGACAGGGATCCAGCCCCAGCATTTT.

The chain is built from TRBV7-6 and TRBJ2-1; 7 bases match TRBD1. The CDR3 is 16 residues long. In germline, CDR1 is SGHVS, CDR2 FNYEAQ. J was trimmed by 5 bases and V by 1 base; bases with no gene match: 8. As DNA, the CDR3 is TGTGCCAGCAGCTTAGTAGCCGGGACAGACAACAATGAGCAGTTCTTC. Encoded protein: CASSLVAGTDNNEQFF. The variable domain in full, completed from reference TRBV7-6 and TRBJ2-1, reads GAGVSQSPRYKVTKRGQDVALRCDPISGHVSLYWYRQALGQGPEFLTYFNYEAQQDKSGLPNDRFSAERPEGSISTLTIQRTEQRDSAMYRCASSLVAGTDNNEQFFGPGTRLTVL.

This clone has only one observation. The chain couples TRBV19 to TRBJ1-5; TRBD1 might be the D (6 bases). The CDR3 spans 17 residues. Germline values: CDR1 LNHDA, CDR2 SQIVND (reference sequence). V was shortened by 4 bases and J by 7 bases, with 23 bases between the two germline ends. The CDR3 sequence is CASSNRRDTRAGQPQHF. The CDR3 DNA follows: TGTGCCAGTAGTAACCGAAGGGACACTCGAGCGGGGCAGCCCCAGCATTTT.

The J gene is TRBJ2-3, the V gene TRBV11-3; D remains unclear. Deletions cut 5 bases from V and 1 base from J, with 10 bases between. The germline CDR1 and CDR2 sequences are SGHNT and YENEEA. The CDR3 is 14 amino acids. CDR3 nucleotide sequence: TGTGCCAGCAGCCCGTTCGAGGGCACAGATACGCAGTATTTT. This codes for CASSPFEGTDTQYF. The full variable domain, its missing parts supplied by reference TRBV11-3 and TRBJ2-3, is EAGVVQSPRYKIIEKKQPVAFWCNPISGHNTLYWYLQNLGQGPELLIRYENEEAVDDSQLPKDRFSAERLKGVDSTLKIQPAELGDSAVYLCASSPFEGTDTQYFGPGTRLTVL.

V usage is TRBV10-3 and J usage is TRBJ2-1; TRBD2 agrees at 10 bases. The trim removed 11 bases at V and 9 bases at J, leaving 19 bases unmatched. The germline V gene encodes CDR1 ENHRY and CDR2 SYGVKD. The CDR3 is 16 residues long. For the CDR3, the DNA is TGTGCCGTCCCAGAACATAGCGGGAGGCCTTTCAGTGAGCAGTTCTTC. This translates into CAVPEHSGRPFSEQFF.

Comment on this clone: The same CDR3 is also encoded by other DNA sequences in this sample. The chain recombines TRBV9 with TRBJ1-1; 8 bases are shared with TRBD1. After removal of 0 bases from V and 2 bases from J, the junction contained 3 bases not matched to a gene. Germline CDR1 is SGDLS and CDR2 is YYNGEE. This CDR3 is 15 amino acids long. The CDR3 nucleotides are TGTGCCAGCAGCGTAGCTACAGGGGGAAACACTGAAGCTTTCTTT. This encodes CASSVATGGNTEAFF.

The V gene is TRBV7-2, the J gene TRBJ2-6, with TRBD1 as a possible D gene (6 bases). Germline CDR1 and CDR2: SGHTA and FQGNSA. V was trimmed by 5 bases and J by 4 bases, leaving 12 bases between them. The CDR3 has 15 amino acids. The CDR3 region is CASSRAGVGANVLTF. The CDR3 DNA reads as TGTGCCAGCAGCCGGGCAGGGGTAGGGGCCAACGTCCTGACTTTC. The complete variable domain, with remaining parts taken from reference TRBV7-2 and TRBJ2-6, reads GAGVSQSPSNKVTEKGKDVELRCDPISGHTALYWYRQSLGQGLEFLIYFQGNSAPDKSGLPSDRFSAERTGGSVSTLTIQRTQQEDSAVYLCASSRAGVGANVLTFGAGSRLTVL.

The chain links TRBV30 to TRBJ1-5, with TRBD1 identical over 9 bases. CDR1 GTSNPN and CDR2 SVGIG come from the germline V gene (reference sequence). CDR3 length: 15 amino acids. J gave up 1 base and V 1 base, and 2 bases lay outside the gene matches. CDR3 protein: CAWSAGTGSNQPQHF. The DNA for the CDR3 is TGTGCCTGGAGTGCCGGGACAGGGAGCAATCAGCCCCAGCATTTT.

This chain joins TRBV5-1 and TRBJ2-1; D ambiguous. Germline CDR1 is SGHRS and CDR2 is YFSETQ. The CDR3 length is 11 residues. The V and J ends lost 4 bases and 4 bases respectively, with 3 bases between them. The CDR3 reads CASSLYNEQFF. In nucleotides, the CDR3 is TGCGCCAGCAGCCTGTACAATGAGCAGTTCTTC.

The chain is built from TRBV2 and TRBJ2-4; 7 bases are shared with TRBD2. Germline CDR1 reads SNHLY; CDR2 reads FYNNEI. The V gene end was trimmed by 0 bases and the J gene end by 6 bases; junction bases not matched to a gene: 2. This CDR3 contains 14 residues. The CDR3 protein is CASSEAVAGNIQYF. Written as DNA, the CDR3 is TGTGCCAGCAGTGAAGCGGTAGCGGGAAACATTCAGTACTTC.

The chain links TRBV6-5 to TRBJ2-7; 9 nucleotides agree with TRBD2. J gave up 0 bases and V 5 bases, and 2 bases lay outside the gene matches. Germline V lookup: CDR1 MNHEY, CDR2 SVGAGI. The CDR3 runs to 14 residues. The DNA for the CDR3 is TGTGCCAGCAGTGTAGCGGGAGACTCCTACGAGCAGTACTTC. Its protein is CASSVAGDSYEQYF.

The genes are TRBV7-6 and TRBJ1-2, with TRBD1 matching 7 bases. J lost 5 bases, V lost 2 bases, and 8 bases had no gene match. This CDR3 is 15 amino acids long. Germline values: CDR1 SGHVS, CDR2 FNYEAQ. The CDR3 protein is CASSLQQGTQYGYTF. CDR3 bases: TGTGCCAGCAGCTTACAACAGGGGACCCAGTATGGCTACACCTTC.

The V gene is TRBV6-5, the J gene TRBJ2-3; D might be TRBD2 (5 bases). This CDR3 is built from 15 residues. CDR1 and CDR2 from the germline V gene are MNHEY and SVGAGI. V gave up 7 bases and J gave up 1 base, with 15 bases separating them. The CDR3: CASTTRGSGTDTQYF. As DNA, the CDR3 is TGTGCCAGCACCACTCGCGGTAGCGGCACAGATACGCAGTATTTT.

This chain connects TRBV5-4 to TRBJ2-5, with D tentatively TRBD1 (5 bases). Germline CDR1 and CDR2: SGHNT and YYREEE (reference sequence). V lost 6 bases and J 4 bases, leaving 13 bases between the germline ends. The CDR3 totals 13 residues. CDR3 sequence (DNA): TGTGCCAGCAAAGACAGCTACGGAGAGACCCAGTACTTC. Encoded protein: CASKDSYGETQYF.

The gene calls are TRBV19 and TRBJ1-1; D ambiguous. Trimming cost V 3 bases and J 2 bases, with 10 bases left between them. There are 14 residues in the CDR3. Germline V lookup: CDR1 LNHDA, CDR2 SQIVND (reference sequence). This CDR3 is CASSIYTANTEAFF. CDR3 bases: TGTGCCAGTAGTATTTACACAGCAAACACTGAAGCTTTCTTT. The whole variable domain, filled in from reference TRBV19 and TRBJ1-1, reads DGGITQSPKYLFRKEGQNVTLSCEQNLNHDAMYWYRQDPGQGLRLIYYSQIVNDFQKGDIAEGYSVSREKKESFPLTVTSAQKNPTAFYLCASSIYTANTEAFFGQGTRLTVV.

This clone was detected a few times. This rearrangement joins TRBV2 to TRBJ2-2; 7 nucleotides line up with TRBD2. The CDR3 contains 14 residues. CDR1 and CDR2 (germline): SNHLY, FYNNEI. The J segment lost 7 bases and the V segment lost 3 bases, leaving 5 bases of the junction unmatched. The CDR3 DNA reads TGTGCCAGCAGTGAGTGGACTAGAGGCGGGGAGCTGTTTTTT. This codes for CASSEWTRGGELFF.

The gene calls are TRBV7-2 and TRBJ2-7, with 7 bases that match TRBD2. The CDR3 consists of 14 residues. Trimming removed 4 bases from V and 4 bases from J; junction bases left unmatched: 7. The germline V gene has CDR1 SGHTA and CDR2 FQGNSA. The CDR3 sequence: CASSWEGGPYEQYF. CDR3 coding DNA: TGTGCCAGCAGCTGGGAGGGAGGGCCGTACGAGCAGTACTTC.

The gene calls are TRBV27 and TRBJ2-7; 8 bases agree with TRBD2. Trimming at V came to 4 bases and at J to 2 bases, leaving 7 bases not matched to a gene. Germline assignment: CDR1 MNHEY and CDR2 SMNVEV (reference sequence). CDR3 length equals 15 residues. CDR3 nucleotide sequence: TGTGCCAGCAGTTCTGTAGCGGGACGGACCTACGAGCAGTACTTC. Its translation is CASSSVAGRTYEQYF.